This entry features one TCR beta chain sequence. Deep-level assay runs were performed. Repertoires were generated with immunoSEQ multiplex PCR, while TCRdb's copy carries only in-frame clones and drops some. Of approximately 530,000 clones in the sample, almost 97% were seen once. Study donors comprised healthy, HIV-negative adults devoid of recent acute infection or vaccination. This sample is drawn from a study of shared clonotypes between healthy human individuals. Trimming stripped 3 bases from V and 6 bases from J, with 7 bases between. This CDR3 is built from 11 residues. Germline CDR1 SGHRS, CDR2 YFSETQ.

This TCR came from a woman between 25 and 40 years old in good health. The sequenced material came from naive CD4+ T cells sorted from blood. As for subset: CD45RA+ positively selected. J is TRBJ2-7 and V is TRBV5-1; D remains unclear. The CDR3 DNA is TGCGCCAGCAGCTCGGATACCGAGCAGTACTTC. Protein product: CASSSDTEQYF.